This T cell receptor (beta chain) emerged from a study of preoperative IRX-2 immunotherapy in early breast cancer. Profiled with immunoSEQ multiplex PCR; TCRdb holds only in-frame clones, not every one. The data contain approximately 98,000 clones, roughly 85% of them seen just once; the ten biggest clones take up roughly 2%. Treatment noted: preoperative locoregional IRX-2 cytokine immunotherapy. Samples came from a phase Ib trial of preoperative locoregional IRX-2 cytokine immunotherapy. The clonotype was recovered from a human donor with breast cancer. The sequences come from tumor tissue, collected after IRX-2 immunotherapy.

The CDR3 DNA reads as TGTGCCAGCGCCGACCAAGGCAATCAGCCCCAGCATTTT. Its protein is CASADQGNQPQHF. V usage is TRBV7-1 and J usage is TRBJ1-5, with D hard to call. TRBV7-1 is sorted into the ORF group, with uncertain function. The CDR3 extends over 13 amino acids. Trimming cost V 8 bases and J 2 bases, with 10 bases left between them.